The 21 T cell receptor beta chains below were found in one sample sequenced in a study of T cells in women clearing cervical HPV infection. Method: immunoSEQ multiplex PCR; TCRdb's copy keeps in-frame clones and lacks some. Its clone listing holds more than 40,000 clones. The sequencing input was blood buffy coat. These receptors came from a woman aged 18 to 75 with a cervical HPV16 infection that either progressed to CIN3+ or cleared (not recorded which).

As regards this clone: Read sequence stops 3 residues before the CDR3 end, and the germline J gene provides the missing end. The J gene is TRBJ2-2, the V gene TRBV6-1; D is possibly TRBD1 (6 bases). The length of the CDR3 is 16 residues. Germline loops: CDR1 MNHNS, CDR2 SASEGT. CDR3 in amino acids: CASSEAWGPAGEKLFF. Incomplete CDR3 DNA: TGTGCCAGCAGTGAAGCCTGGGGGCCTGCTGGTGAAAAG.

Details on this clone: Sequencing ends 3 residues short of the CDR3 end; the germline J gene provides the rest. This chain joins TRBV7-9 and TRBJ2-2; the D gene could be TRBD1 or TRBD2 (5 bases each). There are 15 residues in the CDR3. CDR1 is SEHNR and CDR2 is FQNEAQ in the germline V gene (reference sequence). The germline V and J ends were trimmed by 5 bases and 4 bases, with 14 bases remaining between them. The sequenced part of the CDR3 DNA is TGTGCCAGCAGCCCGAGAGGGGCAAGCACCGGGGAG. Its protein is CASSPRGASTGE. The entire CDR3 protein is CASSPRGASTGELFF.

Concerning this clone itself: The junction shows a germline mismatch at one end, possibly a read error. The DNA ends 3 residues before the CDR3 does, and the rest of the CDR3 is filled in from the germline J gene. Other DNA sequences within the sample encode an identical CDR3. J is TRBJ1-3 and V is TRBV7-9; D gene uncertain. The CDR3 sequence is 14 residues long. The germline gives CDR1 SEHNR, CDR2 FQNEAQ (reference sequence). The DNA read from the CDR3 is TGTGCCAGCAGCTTAACACTGCGGGAAAACACA. The encoded protein is CASSLTLRENT. The complete CDR3 reads CASSLTLRENTIYF.

A word on this clone: Read data end 3 residues before the CDR3 end; the end is taken from the germline J gene. The chain combines TRBV2 with TRBJ2-3, with 7 positions matching TRBD2. Germline V gives CDR1 SNHLY, CDR2 FYNNEI. There are 11 residues in the CDR3. Partial CDR3 DNA: TGTGCCAGCACGGGGAGGGAGGCG. Protein sequence: CASTGREA. The complete CDR3 protein is CASTGREAQYF.

Comments on this clone: With the read ending 3 residues before the CDR3 end, the germline J gene is used to fill in that end. The chain links TRBV19 to TRBJ2-7; 9 nucleotides match TRBD2. In germline, CDR1 is LNHDA, CDR2 SQIVND (reference sequence). CDR3 size: 14 residues. V was pared by 2 bases and J by 2 bases, with 1 base of the junction left unmatched. CDR3 DNA, as far as it was read: TGTGCCAGTAGTATACTAGCGGGAACCTACGAG. Protein sequence: CASSILAGTYE. The full CDR3 sequence reads CASSILAGTYEQYF. The full variable domain, with the rest looked up from reference TRBV19 and TRBJ2-7, is DGGITQSPKYLFRKEGQNVTLSCEQNLNHDAMYWYRQDPGQGLRLIYYSQIVNDFQKGDIAEGYSVSREKKESFPLTVTSAQKNPTAFYLCASSILAGTYEQYFGPGTRLTVT.

Partial CDR3 DNA: TGTGCCACCAGGACAGGGTTGGGCGAG. Its translation: CATRTGLGE. The complete CDR3 reads CATRTGLGEQYF. This chain uses TRBV19 with TRBJ2-7; TRBD1 matches 8 bases. The observed sequence ends 3 residues before the CDR3 terminus, with the missing tail filled in from the germline J gene. Germline assignment: CDR1 LNHDA and CDR2 SQIVND (reference sequence). The CDR3 is made up of 12 amino acids. The ends lost 10 bases at V and 6 bases at J; junction bases unmatched: 8.

CDR3 DNA, as far as it was read: TGCGCCATCCGGGATGCAGGGCGCCTACCCGCACACAATCAGCCC. Protein: CAIRDAGRLPAHNQP. From start to end, the CDR3 is CAIRDAGRLPAHNQPQHF. This chain joins TRBV10-2 and TRBJ1-5; possible D gene TRBD1, 5 bases. The CDR3 extends 3 residues past the end of the read, so its final part is completed from the germline J gene. This CDR3 spans 18 amino acids. The V and J ends lost 10 bases and 3 bases respectively, with 28 bases between them. The germline V gene has CDR1 WSHSY and CDR2 SAAADI.

Details on this clone: The read falls 3 residues short of the CDR3 end, and the missing part is taken from the germline J gene. This chain links TRBV19 with TRBJ1-4, with a tentative D call TRBD1 (5 bases). The CDR3 covers 19 residues. The germline gives CDR1 LNHDA, CDR2 SQIVND (reference sequence). The CDR3 reads CASSIWRSMTGTGANVLFF. The CDR3 DNA, read in part, is TGTGCCAGTAGTATATGGAGATCTATGACGGGAACTGGGGCCAACGTA.

In the case of this clone: Read sequence stops 3 residues before the CDR3 end, and the germline J gene provides the missing end. This sequence joins TRBV29-1 and TRBJ2-7; D perhaps matches TRBD1 (6 bases). Germline V gene data show CDR1 as SQVTM and CDR2 as ANQGSEA. V was shortened by 4 bases and J by 3 bases, with 13 bases between the two germline ends. CDR3 length: 13 residues. The part of the CDR3 DNA that was read is TGCAGCGTTGCCCCAGGGGCCAACTACGAG. Amino acids: CSVAPGANYE. The whole CDR3 is CSVAPGANYEQYF.

As for this clone: The CDR3 end lies 3 residues beyond the end of the read and is filled in from the germline J gene. The rearrangement links TRBV15 to TRBJ2-3, with 10 bases aligning to TRBD2. Germline assignment: CDR1 LNHNV and CDR2 YYDKDF (reference sequence). Losses at the gene ends were 5 bases for V and 2 bases for J; bases not matched to a gene: 19. CDR3 length equals 20 residues. The CDR3: CATSPRTGRALAGFTDTQYF. The covered CDR3 bases are TGTGCCACCAGCCCTCGTACCGGCCGGGCACTAGCGGGATTCACAGATACG.

Remarks on this clone: The read ends 3 residues shy of where the CDR3 ends; the end is completed using the germline J gene. This chain joins TRBV5-1 and TRBJ2-5; D may be TRBD1 (5 bases). CDR3 length: 15 residues. Trimming pared 4 bases from V and 1 base from J, leaving 14 bases between. The germline gives CDR1 SGHRS, CDR2 YFSETQ. CDR3 DNA (partial): TGCGCCAGCAGCCCGACAAGACAGAGCCAAGAGACC. Translating it yields CASSPTRQSQET. From start to end, the CDR3 is CASSPTRQSQETQYF.

As regards this clone: With the read ending 3 residues before the CDR3 end, the germline J gene is used to fill in that end. V usage is TRBV12-3 or TRBV12-4 and J usage is TRBJ1-1, with D uncertain. The CDR3 length is 16 residues. The V gene lost 7 bases and the J gene lost 0 bases, with 18 bases spanning the gap. The CDR3 loop reads CASKIWREPMNTEAFF. Partial CDR3 DNA: TGTGCCAGCAAAATATGGCGGGAACCGATGAACACTGAA.

In regard to this clone: Read data end 3 residues before the CDR3 end; the end is taken from the germline J gene. The genes are TRBV6-1 and TRBJ1-2; the match to TRBD1 covers 7 bases. The germline V gene has CDR1 MNHNS and CDR2 SASEGT. The CDR3 loop spans 13 amino acids. CDR3 region: CASSQGGLYDYTF. The covered CDR3 bases are TGTGCCAGCAGTCAAGGGGGCCTCTACGAC.

Comment on this clone: The CDR3 is cut off 3 residues early in the read; its end comes from the germline J gene. The chain recombines TRBV5-6 with TRBJ1-2; D is ambiguous. The germline V gene has CDR1 SGHDT and CDR2 YYEEEE. Trimming took off 2 bases at V and 2 bases at J, with 4 bases between the two ends. The CDR3 is made up of 12 amino acids. The CDR3 bases that were read are TGTGCCAGCAGCTTTGGCAACTATGGC. Translation gives CASSFGNYG. The entire CDR3 sequence reads CASSFGNYGYTF. Full variable domain (missing parts from reference TRBV5-6 and TRBJ1-2): DAGVTQSPTHLIKTRGQQVTLRCSPKSGHDTVSWYQQALGQGPQFIFQYYEEEERQRGNFPDRFSGHQFPNYSSELNVNALLLGDSALYLCASSFGNYGYTFGSGTRLTVV.

Concerning this clone: The read finishes 3 residues shy of the CDR3 end, and the germline J gene is used to complete it. J is TRBJ2-1 and V is TRBV7-6, with TRBD1 matching over 9 bases. Germline CDR1 and CDR2: SGHVS and FNYEAQ. The CDR3 runs 17 residues. Trimming cost V 1 base and J 7 bases; bases outside gene matches: 11. The part of the CDR3 DNA that was read is TGTGCCAGCAGCTTAGACCGGCCCGGGACAGGGTGGAATGAG. Its protein product is CASSLDRPGTGWNE. The entire CDR3 sequence reads CASSLDRPGTGWNEQFF.

The DNA read from the CDR3 is TGTGCCTGGAGCTCTGGACAGGAGGGCACAGATACG. Its translation is CAWSSGQEGTDT. The complete CDR3 protein is CAWSSGQEGTDTQYF. The chain has TRBV30 and TRBJ2-3, with 7 bases fitting TRBD1. The sequence runs out 3 residues before the end of the CDR3; the remainder is reconstructed from the germline J gene. Germline-derived CDR1 and CDR2 are GTSNPN and SVGIG (reference sequence). The CDR3 length is 15 residues. The junction had 7 bases not matched to a gene; V was cut back by 3 bases and J by 1 base.

Regarding this clone: The CDR3 end falls 3 residues outside the read, so it is completed with the germline J gene. The chain links TRBV19 to TRBJ1-4; no firm D call. There are 14 residues in the CDR3. CDR1 LNHDA and CDR2 SQIVND come from the germline V gene (reference sequence). The part of the CDR3 DNA that was read is TGTGCCAGTACCAACGACCCCAGGAATTCACCA. Translation: CASTNDPRNSP. The whole CDR3 is CASTNDPRNSPLFF.

About this clone: The CDR3 end is not reached by the read, which stops 3 residues before it; the germline J gene fills it in. The V gene is TRBV7-9, the J gene TRBJ2-1, with unresolved D. The germline gives CDR1 SEHNR, CDR2 FQNEAQ (reference sequence). Deletions cut 7 bases from V and 0 bases from J, with 13 bases between. This CDR3 has 15 amino acids. The sequenced CDR3 bases are TGTGCCAGCACCTCTGGGTACAGCTCCTACAATGAG. Encoded protein: CASTSGYSSYNE. The whole CDR3 protein is CASTSGYSSYNEQFF.

In the case of this clone: Read data end 3 residues before the CDR3 end; the end is taken from the germline J gene. The J gene is TRBJ2-2, the V gene TRBV5-4; TRBD1 matches at 7 bases. Germline V gives CDR1 SGHNT, CDR2 YYREEE (reference sequence). This CDR3 comprises 14 residues. The CDR3 spells CASSLGQTNEKLFF. The sequenced CDR3 bases are TGTGCCAGCAGCCTGGGACAGACCAATGAAAAG. Supplemented by reference TRBV5-4 and TRBJ2-2, the full variable domain reads ETGVTQSPTHLIKTRGQQVTLRCSSQSGHNTVSWYQQALGQGPQFIFQYYREEENGRGNFPPRFSGLQFPNYSSELNVNALELDDSALYLCASSLGQTNEKLFFGEGSRLTVL.

Of note for this clone: The sequence runs out 3 residues before the end of the CDR3; the remainder is reconstructed from the germline J gene. J is TRBJ1-2 and V is TRBV18; a weak D match, TRBD1 (6 bases). The CDR3 is made up of 14 amino acids. Germline assignment: CDR1 KGHSH and CDR2 LQKENI. The CDR3 bases that were read are TGTGCCAGCTCAGTGAGGGACACCTCCTACGAC. Encoded protein: CASSVRDTSYD. Given in full, the CDR3 is CASSVRDTSYDYTF.

In regard to this clone: The read falls 3 residues short of the CDR3 end, and the missing part is taken from the germline J gene. The chain uses TRBV10-3 and TRBJ2-2; unclear D gene. V was trimmed by 0 bases and J by 5 bases, leaving 10 bases between them. The germline V gene encodes CDR1 ENHRY and CDR2 SYGVKD. This CDR3 region has 15 residues. The DNA read from the CDR3 is TGTGCCATCAGTGAGTCGTCCGGCGGTACCGGGGAG. Translating it yields CAISESSGGTGE. The CDR3, in full, reads CAISESSGGTGELFF.